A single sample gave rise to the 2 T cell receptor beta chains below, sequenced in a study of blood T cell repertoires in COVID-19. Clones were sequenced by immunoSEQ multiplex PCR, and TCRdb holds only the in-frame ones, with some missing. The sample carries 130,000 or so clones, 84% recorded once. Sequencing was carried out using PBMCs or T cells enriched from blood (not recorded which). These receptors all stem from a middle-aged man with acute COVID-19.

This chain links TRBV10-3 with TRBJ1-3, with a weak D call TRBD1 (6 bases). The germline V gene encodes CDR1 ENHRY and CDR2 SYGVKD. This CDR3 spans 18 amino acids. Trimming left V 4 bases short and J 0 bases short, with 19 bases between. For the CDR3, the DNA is TGTGCCATCAGTGTCGCCCCGTTGGGGGCTACCTCTGGAAACACCATATATTTT. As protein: CAISVAPLGATSGNTIYF.

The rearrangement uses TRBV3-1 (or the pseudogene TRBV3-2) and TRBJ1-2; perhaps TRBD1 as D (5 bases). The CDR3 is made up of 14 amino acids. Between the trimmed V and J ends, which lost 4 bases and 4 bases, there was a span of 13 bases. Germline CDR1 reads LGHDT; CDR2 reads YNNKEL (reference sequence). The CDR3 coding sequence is TGTGCCAGCAGCCCTGGACAACCAACCTATGGCTACACCTTC. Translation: CASSPGQPTYGYTF.